The 12 T cell receptor beta chains in this list originate from one sample, sequenced in a study of blood T cell repertoires in COVID-19. Profiling relied on immunoSEQ multiplex PCR, and the TCRdb table lists in-frame clones only, not all of them. The repertoire holds 160,000 or so clones, with more than 85% as singletons. Input material: peripheral blood. These TCRs come from a woman between 65 and 79 years old with acute or convalescent COVID-19.

This rearrangement joins TRBV5-1 to TRBJ1-1; D not certain. Trimming pared 5 bases from V and 0 bases from J, leaving 14 bases between. Germline CDR1 is SGHRS and CDR2 is YFSETQ. This CDR3 has 15 residues. Here the CDR3 reads CASSSGSSLNTEAFF. DNA for the CDR3: TGCGCCAGCAGTTCAGGTTCCAGTTTGAACACTGAAGCTTTCTTT.

The V gene is TRBV29-1, the J gene TRBJ1-2; D not resolved. V was cut by 0 bases and J by 3 bases, with 14 bases left in between. The CDR3 is 15 residues long. In germline, CDR1 is SQVTM, CDR2 ANQGSEA. The DNA for the CDR3 is TGCAGCGTTGAAGATCGGGATGTGGGATACTATGGCTACACCTTC. It specifies CSVEDRDVGYYGYTF.

The V and J genes are TRBV4-2 and TRBJ2-5; 11 bases line up with TRBD2. There are 14 residues in the CDR3. From germline, CDR1 is LGHNA and CDR2 YNFKEQ. V was pared by 0 bases and J by 11 bases, with 5 bases of the junction left unmatched. The CDR3 region has the DNA TGTGCCAGCAGCCAAGATACTAGCGGGGGCCCGCAGTACTTC. Its translation: CASSQDTSGGPQYF.

CDR3 bases: TGTGCCAGCAGGACCCCGGGGAAGCAGTACGTC. Encoded protein: CASRTPGKQYV. The chain recombines TRBV2 with TRBJ2-7, with D perhaps matching TRBD2 (5 bases). V was shortened by 6 bases and J by 8 bases, with 11 bases between the two germline ends. Per the germline V gene, CDR1 is SNHLY and CDR2 is FYNNEI. This CDR3 comprises 11 residues.

The chain has TRBV6-6 and TRBJ1-1, with D unresolved. Germline V gene data show CDR1 as MNHNY and CDR2 as SVGAGI (reference sequence). The V gene lost 5 bases and the J gene lost 0 bases, with 16 bases spanning the gap. The CDR3 is 16 amino acids. The DNA of the CDR3 is TGTGCCAGCAGTCCACCCAATCGGGTTATGAACACTGAAGCTTTCTTT. Translation: CASSPPNRVMNTEAFF.

As to this clone: The junction does not match germline at one end; this may be a read error. The same CDR3 also results from other DNA sequences found in this sample. This rearrangement joins TRBV9 to TRBJ1-3; weak D call: TRBD1 (6 bases). Germline assignment: CDR1 SGDLS and CDR2 YYNGEE. The CDR3 length is 17 residues. The CDR3 is CASSAIGQSRSGNTIYF. CDR3 bases: TGTGCCAGCAGCGCGATTGGACAGAGTCGCTCTGGAAACACTATATATTTT.

The chain uses TRBV7-9 and TRBJ1-1; tentatively, D is TRBD1 (5 bases). The CDR3 runs 15 residues. V lost 1 base and J 3 bases, leaving 12 bases between the germline ends. Germline CDR1 is SEHNR and CDR2 is FQNEAQ (reference sequence). The CDR3 protein is CASSLGFLGDTEAFF. CDR3 nucleotide sequence: TGTGCCAGCAGCTTAGGATTCCTAGGGGACACTGAAGCTTTCTTT.

The chain combines TRBV5-4 with TRBJ2-5; 9 nucleotides agree with TRBD2. In germline, CDR1 is SGHNT, CDR2 YYREEE (reference sequence). Trimming at V came to 1 base and at J to 5 bases, leaving 12 bases not matched to a gene. CDR3 length: 17 amino acids. This CDR3 reads CASSLQSSGAIGETQYF. The CDR3 nucleotides read TGTGCCAGCAGCTTGCAATCTAGCGGGGCGATAGGGGAGACCCAGTACTTC. Drawing the rest from reference TRBV5-4 and TRBJ2-5, the complete variable domain is ETGVTQSPTHLIKTRGQQVTLRCSSQSGHNTVSWYQQALGQGPQFIFQYYREEENGRGNFPPRFSGLQFPNYSSELNVNALELDDSALYLCASSLQSSGAIGETQYFGPGTRLLVL.

The chain links TRBV7-9 to TRBJ2-1; TRBD1 is a possible D gene (5 bases). Per the germline V gene, CDR1 is SEHNR and CDR2 is FQNEAQ (reference sequence). Trimming removed 1 base at V and 6 bases at J, with 13 bases between. The CDR3 sequence is 15 residues long. CDR3: CASSLDSGAINEQFF. In nucleotides, the CDR3 is TGTGCCAGCAGCTTAGATTCTGGGGCAATCAATGAGCAGTTCTTC.

The chain carries TRBV6-2 or TRBV6-3 and TRBJ2-4, with 16 bases matching TRBD2. This CDR3 is built from 18 residues. Germline CDR1 MNHEY, CDR2 SVGEGT. The V segment lost 6 bases and the J segment 3 bases; nucleotides outside the gene matches: 8. The CDR3 region has the DNA TGTGCCAGCAGCAACGCGGGACTAGCGGGGGGGGGCAAAAACATTCAGTACTTC. Protein: CASSNAGLAGGGKNIQYF.

V gene TRBV19 combines with J gene TRBJ1-2, with TRBD1 as a possible D gene (6 bases). This CDR3 has 14 amino acids. Germline V gives CDR1 LNHDA, CDR2 SQIVND (reference sequence). V lost 5 bases, J lost 1 base, and 11 bases lay in between. The CDR3: CASSPLQGNYGYTF. The CDR3 bases are TGTGCCAGTAGTCCGCTACAGGGTAACTATGGCTACACCTTC.

This chain joins TRBV18 and TRBJ1-1, with TRBD1 matching 8 bases. Per germline, CDR1 KGHSH and CDR2 LQKENI. Germline trimming cut 6 bases from V and 4 bases from J; bases unmatched to any gene: 4. The CDR3 covers 13 residues. The CDR3 region is CASSIQGGTEAFF. CDR3 DNA: TGTGCCAGCTCGATACAGGGGGGCACTGAAGCTTTCTTT.